The clone carrying this TCR beta chain was recorded only once. The sample comes from a study of blood T cell repertoires in COVID-19. At the level of the study: Acute-phase and convalescent COVID-19 samples originated in the United States, Italy and Spain.

The Seattle patients, enrolled during active infection, were followed longitudinally. The V end was cut by 2 bases, the J end by 4 bases, with 9 bases between. The CDR3 sequence is 14 residues long. Looked up from germline, CDR1 is MNHNY and CDR2 is SVGAGI (reference sequence). Sequenced by immunoSEQ multiplex PCR; TCRdb stores in-frame clones only, minus some. The table lists about 180,000 clones, around nine tenths of them singletons. This clonotype originated in a man aged 55 to 70 with COVID-19, enrolled during active disease. The source material was peripheral blood. The genes are TRBV6-6 and TRBJ1-5; perhaps TRBD1 as D (5 bases). The CDR3 bases are TGTGCCAGCAGTTACGGGGACTCGAATCAGCCCCAGCATTTT. Translation: CASSYGDSNQPQHF.